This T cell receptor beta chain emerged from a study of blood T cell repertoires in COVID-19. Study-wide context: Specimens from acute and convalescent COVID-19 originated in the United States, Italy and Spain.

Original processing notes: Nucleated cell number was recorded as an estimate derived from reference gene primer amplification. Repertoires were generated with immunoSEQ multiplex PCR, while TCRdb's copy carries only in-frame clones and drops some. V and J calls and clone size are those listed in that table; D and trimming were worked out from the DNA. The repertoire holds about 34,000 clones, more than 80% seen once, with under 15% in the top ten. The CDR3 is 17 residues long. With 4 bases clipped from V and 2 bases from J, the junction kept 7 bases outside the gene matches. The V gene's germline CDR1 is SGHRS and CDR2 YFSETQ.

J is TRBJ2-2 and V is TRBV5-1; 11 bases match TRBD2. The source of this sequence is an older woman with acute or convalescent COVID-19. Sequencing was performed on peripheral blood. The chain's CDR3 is CASSGSGLAANTGELFF. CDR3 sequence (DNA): TGCGCCAGCAGCGGATCGGGACTAGCGGCAAACACCGGGGAGCTGTTTTTT.